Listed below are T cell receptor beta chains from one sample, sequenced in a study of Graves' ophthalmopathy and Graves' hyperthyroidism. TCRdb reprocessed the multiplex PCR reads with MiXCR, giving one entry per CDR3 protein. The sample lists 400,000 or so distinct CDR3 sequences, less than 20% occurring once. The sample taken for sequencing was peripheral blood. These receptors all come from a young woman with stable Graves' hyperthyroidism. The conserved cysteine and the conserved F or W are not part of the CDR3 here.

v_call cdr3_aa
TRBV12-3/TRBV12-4 ASSSMEGQGVYGYT
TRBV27 ASSLGPPVSYEQY
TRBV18 ASGEGGDAF
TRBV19 ASSFDVASPLH
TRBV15 ATSPATGRQPQH
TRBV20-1 SARVSGVTYEQY
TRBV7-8 ASSPQTGNSPLH
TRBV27 ASSFGTSGLGGQY
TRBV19 ASSILVNTEAF
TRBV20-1 GASADRVGYGYT
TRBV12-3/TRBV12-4 ASRTTWKAGTEAF
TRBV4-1 ASSLVRDSPGEQY
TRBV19 ASSQGAGEQY
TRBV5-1 ASSSRRRSSYNEQF
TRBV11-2 ASSLERVGEAF
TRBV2 ASSARSTYGYT
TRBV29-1 SVTGQGTNTGELF
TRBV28 ASSFQGLYYGYT
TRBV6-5 ASLGRPYGYT
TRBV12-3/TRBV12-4 ASIPRVTGNTEAF
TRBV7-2 ASSLDEGNRPLH
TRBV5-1 ASSLEGQGDEQY
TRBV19 ASQADGELF
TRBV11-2 ASSTRFRGRKTQY
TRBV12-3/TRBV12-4 ASSLVRANGGELF
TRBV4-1 ASSQQGRGFGYT
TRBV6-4 ASSYLGGHYGYT
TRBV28 ASSFSTFHPGELF
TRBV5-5 ASSFGDRGGDQPQH
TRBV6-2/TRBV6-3 ASSLRSKETQY
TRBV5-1 ASSPEGSKNIQY
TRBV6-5 ASSSQRDRRNTEAF
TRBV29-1 SFKGGPGYYEQY
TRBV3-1 ASSHRRTANTEAF
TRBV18 ASSPLGGLETEY
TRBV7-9 ASSFGGQGFEQY
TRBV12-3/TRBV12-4 ASMQNRGPGNTIY
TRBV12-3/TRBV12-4 ASRSAAYEQY
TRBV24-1 ATSDSIGGEGYT
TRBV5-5 ASSVRDRGTTEAF
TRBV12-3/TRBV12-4 ASTANTRFPGELF
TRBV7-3 ASSLRDGSSYEQY
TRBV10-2 ASSHSFSYEQY
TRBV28 ASKSMNTEAF
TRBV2 ASLENTEAF
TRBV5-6 ASSLLAGAKNTGELF
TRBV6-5 ASSVLTNYEQY
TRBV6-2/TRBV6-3 ASSYGGRANTEAF
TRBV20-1 SATEGGPEETQY
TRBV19 ASFRDYSNTGELF
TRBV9 ASSVVPRPDYGYT
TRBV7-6 ASSLGTGGPETQY
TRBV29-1 SVYGTGEDYGYT
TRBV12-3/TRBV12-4 ASSFTGGTEAF
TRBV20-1 SARTGEGDTEAF
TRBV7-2 ASSLDGTAGELF
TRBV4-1 ASSQGLVTGEQY